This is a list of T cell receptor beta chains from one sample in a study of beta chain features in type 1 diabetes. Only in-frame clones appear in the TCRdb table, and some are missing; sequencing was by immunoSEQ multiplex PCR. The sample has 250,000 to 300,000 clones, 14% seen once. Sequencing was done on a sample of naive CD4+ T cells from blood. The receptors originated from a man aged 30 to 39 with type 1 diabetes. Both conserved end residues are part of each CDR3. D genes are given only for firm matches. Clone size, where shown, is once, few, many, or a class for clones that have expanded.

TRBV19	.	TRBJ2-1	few	CASSGRGYNEQFF	TGTGCCAGTAGTGGCAGGGGCTACAATGAGCAGTTCTTC
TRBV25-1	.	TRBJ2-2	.	CASSDGRGGSGELFF	TGTGCCAGCAGTGACGGTAGGGGAGGTTCCGGGGAGCTGTTTTTT
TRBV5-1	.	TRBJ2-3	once	CASSFGPVGGSTDTQYF	TGCGCCAGCAGCTTCGGTCCCGTTGGCGGGAGCACAGATACGCAGTATTTT
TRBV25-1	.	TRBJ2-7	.	CASSESLGKGNSYEQYF	TGTGCCAGCAGTGAGTCACTAGGGAAAGGCAACTCCTACGAGCAGTACTTC
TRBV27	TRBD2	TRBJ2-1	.	CASKLAGGGNEQFF	TGTGCCAGCAAACTAGCGGGAGGGGGCAATGAGCAGTTCTTC
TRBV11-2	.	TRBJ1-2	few	CASSLEQYGYTF	TGTGCCAGCAGCTTAGAACAGTATGGCTACACCTTC
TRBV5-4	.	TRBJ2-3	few	CASSATSTDTQYF	TGTGCCAGCAGCGCAACTAGCACAGATACGCAGTATTTT
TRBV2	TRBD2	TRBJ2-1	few	CASRGLVVVRAQFF	TGTGCCAGCAGGGGACTAGTTGTCGTCAGGGCTCAGTTCTTC
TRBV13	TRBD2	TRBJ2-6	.	CASKLAGDSGANVLTF	TGTGCCAGCAAACTAGCGGGGGACTCTGGGGCCAACGTCCTGACTTTC
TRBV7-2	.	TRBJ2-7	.	CASSPAVGLYEQYF	TGTGCCAGCAGCCCTGCAGTCGGACTTTACGAGCAGTACTTC
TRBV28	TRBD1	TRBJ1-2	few	CASSLGDRVIDGYTF	TGTGCCAGCAGTCTGGGGGACAGGGTTATTGATGGCTACACCTTC
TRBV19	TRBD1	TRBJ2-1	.	CASSGTGGLNEQFF	TGTGCCAGTAGTGGGACAGGGGGATTAAATGAGCAGTTCTTC
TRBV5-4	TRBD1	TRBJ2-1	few	CASSPQGAYNEQFF	TGTGCCAGCAGCCCACAGGGGGCGTACAATGAGCAGTTCTTC
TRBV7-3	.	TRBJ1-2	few	CASSPQADTFYGYTF	TGTGCCAGCAGCCCGCAGGCGGACACTTTCTATGGCTACACCTTC
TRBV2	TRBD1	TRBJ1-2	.	CASSSARDRGAF	TGTGCCAGCAGTTCGGCACGGGACAGGGGGGCTTTC
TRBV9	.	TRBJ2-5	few	CASSPRGRAGRTQYF	TGTGCCAGCAGCCCCCGTGGACGGGCTGGGAGGACCCAGTACTTC
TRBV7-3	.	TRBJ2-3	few	CASSLNSRGSPDTQYF	TGTGCCAGCAGCTTAAATTCTAGGGGTTCACCAGATACGCAGTATTTT
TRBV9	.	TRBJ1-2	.	CASSPGFDSF	TGTGCCAGCAGCCCCGGATTCGACAGCTTC
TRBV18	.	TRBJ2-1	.	CASSLLNTVSSYNEQFF	TGTGCCAGCTCACTACTTAATACCGTGAGCTCCTACAATGAGCAGTTCTTC
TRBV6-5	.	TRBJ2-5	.	CASSYRPTGFETQYF	TGTGCCAGCAGTTATCGCCCAACAGGGTTCGAGACCCAGTACTTC
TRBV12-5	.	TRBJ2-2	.	CASRSGTGELFF	TGTGCTAGTCGCTCGGGCACCGGGGAGCTGTTTTTT
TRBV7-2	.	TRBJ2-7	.	CASSPGLLSYEQYF	TGTGCCAGCAGCCCGGGACTCTTATCCTACGAGCAGTACTTC
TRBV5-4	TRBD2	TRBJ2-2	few	CASSSGLAGGGGELFF	TGTGCCAGCAGCTCTGGACTAGCGGGAGGTGGCGGGGAGCTGTTTTTT
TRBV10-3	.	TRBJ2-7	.	CAISAGGSYEQYF	TGTGCCATCAGTGCTGGAGGGAGCTACGAGCAGTACTTC
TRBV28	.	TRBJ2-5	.	CASSGGAVYQETQYF	TGTGCCAGCAGCGGTGGGGCCGTGTACCAAGAGACCCAGTACTTC
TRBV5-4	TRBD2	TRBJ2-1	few	CASSLSGGPHNEQFF	TGTGCCAGCAGCTTGTCGGGAGGGCCCCACAATGAGCAGTTCTTC
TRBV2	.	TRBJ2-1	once	CASSARGRERYNEQFF	TGTGCCAGCAGTGCCAGGGGGCGGGAGAGGTACAATGAGCAGTTCTTC
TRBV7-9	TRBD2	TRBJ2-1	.	CASSSRLAGGRPLNEQFF	TGTGCCAGCAGCTCCCGACTAGCGGGAGGCCGACCGCTGAATGAGCAGTTCTTC
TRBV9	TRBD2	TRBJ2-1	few	CASSVTSGNYNEQFF	TGTGCCAGCAGCGTGACTAGCGGGAACTACAATGAGCAGTTCTTC
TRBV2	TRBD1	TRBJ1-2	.	CASTETGGGGYTF	TGTGCCAGCACCGAAACAGGGGGCGGTGGCTACACCTTC
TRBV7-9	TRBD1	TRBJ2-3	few	CASSLGQGRDTQYF	TGTGCCAGCAGCCTGGGACAGGGGAGAGATACGCAGTATTTT
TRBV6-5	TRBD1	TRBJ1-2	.	CASTSIFRDRADYTF	TGTGCCAGCACTAGTATCTTCCGGGACAGGGCGGACTACACCTTC
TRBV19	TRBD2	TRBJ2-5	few	CASSRASGSSETQYF	TGTGCCAGTAGTCGGGCTAGCGGGAGTTCCGAGACCCAGTACTTC
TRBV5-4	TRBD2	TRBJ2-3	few	CASSNKREGADTQYF	TGTGCCAGCAGCAACAAGCGGGAAGGAGCAGATACGCAGTATTTT
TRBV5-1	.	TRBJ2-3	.	CASSLVSGSTDTQYF	TGCGCCAGCAGCTTGGTGAGCGGAAGCACAGATACGCAGTATTTT
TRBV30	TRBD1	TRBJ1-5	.	CAWSVSGGGNQPQHF	TGTGCCTGGAGTGTATCAGGGGGTGGCAATCAGCCCCAGCATTTT
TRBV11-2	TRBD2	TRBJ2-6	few	CASPTRGGTSSGANVLTF	TGTGCCAGCCCCACCCGCGGGGGGACGTCTTCTGGGGCCAACGTCCTGACTTTC
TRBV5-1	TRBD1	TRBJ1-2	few	CASSAGQATDYGYTF	TGCGCCAGCAGCGCTGGACAGGCCACGGACTATGGCTACACCTTC
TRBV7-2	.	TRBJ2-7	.	CASSLDAESSYEQYF	TGTGCCAGCAGCTTAGACGCAGAAAGCTCCTACGAGCAGTACTTC
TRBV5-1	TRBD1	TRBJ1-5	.	CASSLDGQGNQPQHF	TGCGCCAGCAGCTTGGACGGACAGGGGAATCAGCCCCAGCATTTT
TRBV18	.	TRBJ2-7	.	CASSPPSTSSYEQYF	TGTGCCAGCTCACCACCGTCGACTAGCTCCTACGAGCAGTACTTC